These 2 T cell receptor beta chains share one sample of origin, sequenced in a study of blood T cell repertoires in COVID-19 (dated by TCRdb to the early 2020s). The library was prepared using the immunoSEQ multiplex PCR assay. TCRdb took over this immuneACCESS table, retaining in-frame rearrangements with V and J assigned. Such tables are incomplete; in checked studies, under half of the missing clones stem from an unresolved V gene, and the remainder is unexplained. A total of 190,000 or so clones appear in this sample, 70% to 90% of them only once. Of the sample, roughly 2.5% falls within the top ten clones. The sequencing input was peripheral blood. These receptor sequences come from a man aged 40-49 years with active or convalescent COVID-19.

J is TRBJ1-4 and V is TRBV6-5; D ambiguous. Between the trimmed V and J ends, which lost 6 bases and 7 bases, there was a span of 15 bases. The CDR3 sequence is 14 residues long. Germline loops: CDR1 MNHEY, CDR2 SVGAGI. Here the CDR3 DNA reads TGTGCCAGCAGATTGAAGGCAGGATCTGAAAAACTGTTTTTT. Translating gives CASRLKAGSEKLFF.

The CDR3 protein is CASSSVATNEKLFF. Written as DNA, the CDR3 is TGTGCCAGCAGCTCAGTTGCAACTAATGAAAAACTGTTTTTT. The gene calls are TRBV7-9 and TRBJ1-4; D gene unclear. From germline, CDR1 is SEHNR and CDR2 FQNEAQ (reference sequence). The V end was cut by 4 bases, the J end by 0 bases, with 6 bases between. CDR3 size: 14 residues.